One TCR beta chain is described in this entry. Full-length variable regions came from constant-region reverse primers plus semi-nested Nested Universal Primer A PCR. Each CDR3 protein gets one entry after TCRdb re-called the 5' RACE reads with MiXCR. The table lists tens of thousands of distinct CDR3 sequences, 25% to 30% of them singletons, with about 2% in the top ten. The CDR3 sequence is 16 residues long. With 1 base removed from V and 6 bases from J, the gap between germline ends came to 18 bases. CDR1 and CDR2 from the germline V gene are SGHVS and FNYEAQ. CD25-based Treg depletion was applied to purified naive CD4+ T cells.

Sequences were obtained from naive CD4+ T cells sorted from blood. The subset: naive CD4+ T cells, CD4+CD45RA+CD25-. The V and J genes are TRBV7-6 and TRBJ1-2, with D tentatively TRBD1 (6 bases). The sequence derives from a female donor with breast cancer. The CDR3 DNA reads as TGTGCCAGCAGCTTAGAAATGTCGGGGGCGCGGAATGGCTACACCTTC. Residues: CASSLEMSGARNGYTF.